Below, 14 T cell receptor beta chains from the same sample are listed, as sequenced in a study of blood T cells in healthy people across ages. PCR was performed a second time for about 6 to 12 cycles using a sample-barcoded 5' primer and a J-beta primer mix. In TCRdb, the 5' RACE reads were re-called with MiXCR into one record per CDR3 protein. The top ten hold approximately 15% of the sample, which has approximately 700,000 distinct CDR3 sequences, around 32% seen once. Source material: blood. These receptors were obtained from a woman of 80 years or more in good health.

A note on this clonotype: Given a much more abundant clone one base away, this may be a read error. V gene TRBV24-1 combines with J gene TRBJ2-1, with D unclear. Trimming removed 5 bases from V and 13 bases from J, with 17 bases in between. The CDR3 is 13 amino acids. The germline V gene has CDR1 KGHDR and CDR2 SFDVKD. CDR3 residues: CATSAQSRETQFF. In DNA, the CDR3 is TGTGCCACCAGTGCTCAGTCTAGAGAGACCCAGTTCTTC.

The J gene is TRBJ1-5, the V gene TRBV7-6; D is possibly TRBD1 (6 bases). This CDR3 is built from 14 residues. The germline gives CDR1 SGHVS, CDR2 FNYEAQ. Trimming left V 5 bases short and J 7 bases short, with 15 bases between. The CDR3 region has the DNA TGTGCCAGCAGCCCGAACACAGGGCGGCAGCCCCAGCATTTT. Protein: CASSPNTGRQPQHF.

This clonotype has ten or more counts. This chain connects TRBV27 to TRBJ2-1, with 7 bases fitting TRBD2. CDR3 size: 18 residues. With 2 bases clipped from V and 8 bases from J, the junction kept 18 bases outside the gene matches. CDR1 is MNHEY, CDR2 SMNVEV, per germline (reference sequence). CDR3 DNA: TGTGCCAGCAGTTTAACCCCGGGCGGGGGAGGCTTTTACGATGAGCAGTTCTTC. The encoded protein is CASSLTPGGGGFYDEQFF.

As concerns this clonotype: This may stem from a read error, because a much larger clone lies one nucleotide away. This rearrangement joins TRBV15 to TRBJ1-4; TRBD1 is a possible D gene (6 bases). CDR1 and CDR2 from the germline V gene are LNHNV and YYDKDF (reference sequence). The CDR3 consists of 13 residues. This CDR3 is CTTSGTGTEKLFF. CDR3 nucleotides: TGTACCACCAGCGGTACCGGGACAGAAAAACTGTTTTTT.

Notes on this clonotype: A much larger clone differs by one base, so this may be a read error. This chain uses TRBV18 with TRBJ2-5; D tentatively fits TRBD1 or TRBD2 (5 bases each). The CDR3 loop spans 15 amino acids. V was clipped by 1 base and J by 11 bases, with 20 bases between them. Germline CDR1 reads KGHSH; CDR2 reads LQKENI. CDR3: CASSPRGDRYNEQYF. In DNA, the CDR3 is TGTGCCAGCTCACCACGAGGGGATCGCTACAATGAGCAGTACTTC.

This clonotype was recorded only once. The chain recombines TRBV5-1 with TRBJ1-2, with 8 bases identical to TRBD1. V lost 4 bases and J lost 8; bases outside the gene matches: 19. CDR3 length: 17 residues. Per germline, CDR1 SGHRS and CDR2 YFSETQ. In nucleotides, the CDR3 is TGCGCCAGCAGCCAAACCGGGACAGGAAGAGCAACGTCGGGCTACACCTTC. As protein: CASSQTGTGRATSGYTF.

This clonotype was recorded a few times. Written as DNA, the CDR3 is TGTGCCAGCAGCCCCCCCCCCGCATACAATGAGCAGTTCTTC. Amino acid sequence: CASSPPPAYNEQFF. V and J are TRBV7-2 and TRBJ2-1; no firm D call. The germline CDR1 and CDR2 sequences are SGHTA and FQGNSA. Trimming took 5 bases from V and 4 from J, leaving 12 bases between them. The CDR3 is 14 residues long.

This clonotype showed up many times. This chain uses TRBV20-1 with TRBJ1-1, with D uncertain. Germline-derived CDR1 and CDR2 are DFQATT and SNEGSKA (reference sequence). This CDR3 contains 13 residues. V lost 5 bases to trimming and J lost 1 base, with 11 bases between them. CDR3 residues: CSAEINRNTEAFF. DNA of the CDR3: TGCAGTGCTGAAATTAACAGGAACACTGAAGCTTTCTTT.

This clonotype was seen repeatedly, ten times or more. The chain is built from TRBV24-1 and TRBJ2-7; D remains ambiguous. The CDR3 is 13 amino acids. Trimming took off 6 bases at V and 2 bases at J, with 10 bases between the two ends. Germline V gene lookup returns CDR1 KGHDR and CDR2 SFDVKD. The DNA for the CDR3 is TGTGCCACCAGTCTCGGCCAAGCCTACGAGCAGTACTTC. Its protein is CATSLGQAYEQYF.

This chain links TRBV28 with TRBJ2-3; weak D call: TRBD2 (5 bases). The CDR3 is 15 residues long. Germline V lookup: CDR1 MDHEN, CDR2 SYDVKM. Trimming removed 3 bases at V and 4 bases at J, with 14 bases between. The CDR3 sequence is CASSFSLQEADTQYF. The DNA for the CDR3 is TGTGCCAGCAGTTTTAGCCTGCAGGAGGCAGATACGCAGTATTTT.

This clonotype has a count of ten or more. V is TRBV5-1 and J is TRBJ2-5; a weak D match, TRBD2 (6 bases). Germline CDR1 and CDR2: SGHRS and YFSETQ. The V gene lost 4 bases and the J gene lost 5 bases, with 15 bases spanning the gap. This CDR3 is built from 14 residues. In DNA, the CDR3 is TGCGCCAGCAGCCCCCTGGGGGGTCGGGAGACCCAGTACTTC. It codes for CASSPLGGRETQYF.

This clonotype was counted between two and nine times. V usage is TRBV20-1 and J usage is TRBJ2-3; TRBD2 aligns across 11 bases. This CDR3 comprises 16 residues. CDR1 and CDR2 from the germline V gene are DFQATT and SNEGSKA (reference sequence). V was pared by 6 bases and J by 1 base, with 9 bases of the junction left unmatched. CDR3 protein: CSAGGLAGGGTDTQYF. DNA for the CDR3: TGCAGTGCCGGTGGTCTAGCGGGGGGCGGCACAGATACGCAGTATTTT.

There are a few counts of this clonotype. This chain joins TRBV30 and TRBJ1-2; 9 bases match TRBD1. V trimming: 2 bases; J trimming: 8 bases; junction bases outside the gene matches: 9. This CDR3 contains 14 residues. The V gene's germline CDR1 is GTSNPN and CDR2 SVGIG (reference sequence). The CDR3 DNA is TGTGCCTGGAGTCGGACAGGGGACGTGGTAGGCTACACCTTC. Translated, it gives CAWSRTGDVVGYTF. Based on the CDR3 plus reference TRBV30 and TRBJ1-2, the full variable domain is SQTIHQWPATLVQPVGSPLSLECTVEGTSNPNLYWYRQAAGRGLQLLFYSVGIGQISSEVPQNLSASRPQDRQFILSSKKLLLSDSGFYLCAWSRTGDVVGYTFGSGTRLTVV.

The chain combines TRBV2 with TRBJ1-2; no firm D call. CDR1 and CDR2 (germline): SNHLY, FYNNEI. CDR3 length: 13 amino acids. V lost 2 bases, J lost 2 bases, and 6 bases lay in between. CDR3 coding DNA: TGTGCCAGCAGTGAAAACGAGAACTATGGCTACACCTTC. Translation gives CASSENENYGYTF.